A single sample is the source of the 18 T cell receptor beta chains below, sequenced in a study of regulatory T cells in long-lasting Graves disease. Libraries of TCR beta came from iRepertoire HTBI primers plus Arm-PCR of CDR3 regions. TCRdb independently ran MiXCR on the multiplex PCR reads; one entry per CDR3 protein. The sample lists 350,000 to 500,000 distinct CDR3 sequences; about 15% were seen once. The time point denotes: newly diagnosed GD, antithyroid drugs for less than 3 months. From PBMCs, RNA was extracted and then used to make the TCR library. A further study also used this sample, focusing on T cells in Graves' hyperthyroidism and ophthalmopathy.

Here the sequenced sample was peripheral blood mononuclear cells (PBMCs), taken at new diagnosis, from a patient treated with antithyroid drugs. The receptors come from a woman between 50 and 59 years old with Graves disease.

This clonotype was observed at least ten times. This rearrangement joins TRBV2 to TRBJ1-5, with a tentative D call TRBD1 (5 bases). Germline V gene sequence: CDR1 SNHLY, CDR2 FYNNEI. The CDR3 loop spans 14 amino acids. V shed 1 base and J shed 6 bases, with 10 bases lying between them. The CDR3 nucleotides are TGTGCCAGCAGTGAAGTGCAGGGAGGTCAGCCCCAGCATTTT. The encoded protein is CASSEVQGGQPQHF.

This clonotype occurred a few times. This sequence joins TRBV2 and TRBJ2-2; TRBD2 matches 13 bases. CDR1 is SNHLY, CDR2 FYNNEI, per germline. V trimming: 3 bases; J trimming: 0 bases; junction bases outside the gene matches: 1. The CDR3 is 17 residues long. The CDR3 nucleotides are TGTGCCAGCAGTGAGGGACTAGCGGGATCGAACACCGGGGAGCTGTTTTTT. It codes for CASSEGLAGSNTGELFF.

The sample holds many counts of this clonotype. The gene calls are TRBV5-6 and TRBJ2-7; D tentatively reads TRBD1 or TRBD2 (5 bases each). The CDR3 covers 14 residues. Trimming pared 4 bases from V and 3 bases from J, leaving 14 bases between. The germline CDR1 and CDR2 sequences are SGHDT and YYEEEE. The DNA of the CDR3 is TGTGCCAGCAGCGACTATGGCAGGGACTACGAGCAGTACTTC. Its protein product is CASSDYGRDYEQYF. Looking up the rest from reference TRBV5-6 and TRBJ2-7 gives the full variable domain: DAGVTQSPTHLIKTRGQQVTLRCSPKSGHDTVSWYQQALGQGPQFIFQYYEEEERQRGNFPDRFSGHQFPNYSSELNVNALLLGDSALYLCASSDYGRDYEQYFGPGTRLTVT.

This clonotype was detected many times. J is TRBJ1-1 and V is TRBV30; 7 nucleotides line up with TRBD1. The CDR3 is 13 amino acids. V shed 4 bases and J 2 bases; nucleotides not matched to a gene: 4. The germline gives CDR1 GTSNPN, CDR2 SVGIG (reference sequence). The DNA for the CDR3 is TGTGCCTGGAACCCAGGGGGAAACACTGAAGCTTTCTTT. Amino acid sequence: CAWNPGGNTEAFF.

Ten or more counts support this clonotype. The chain has TRBV7-8 and TRBJ2-1, with a tentative D call TRBD1 (6 bases). The better agreement between TRBJ2-5 and the DNA end casts doubt on the J call. CDR1 and CDR2 from the germline V gene are SGHVS and FQNEAQ. CDR3 length: 14 amino acids. CDR3 sequence reads: CASSYGTTQETQYF. For the CDR3, the DNA is TGTGCCAGCAGCTACGGGACAACGCAAGAGACCCAGTACTTC.

The J gene is TRBJ2-5, the V gene TRBV2; 9 positions match TRBD2. Trimming cost V 8 bases and J 1 base; bases outside gene matches: 5. This CDR3 spans 14 amino acids. The V gene's germline CDR1 is SNHLY and CDR2 FYNNEI. The chain's CDR3 is CASGGLASQETQYF. Here the CDR3 DNA reads TGTGCCAGCGGAGGACTAGCGTCCCAAGAGACCCAGTACTTC.

Turning to this clonotype: Given a much more abundant clone one base away, this may be a read error. The chain uses TRBV4-1 and TRBJ2-3, with a weak D call TRBD1 (6 bases). The CDR3 loop spans 14 amino acids. Germline V lookup: CDR1 MGHRA, CDR2 YSYEKL. CDR3 nucleotide sequence: TGCGCCAGCAGCCTTGGACAGTTTGTAACTGAAGATTTCTTT. Amino acid sequence: CASSLGQFVTEDFF.

In the case of this clonotype: This clone may be a read error of a much larger clone one base away. The V call is TRBV20-1, the J call TRBJ2-1; D possibly corresponds to TRBD1 (6 bases). This CDR3 spans 13 amino acids. Germline CDR1 reads DFQATT; CDR2 reads SNEGSKA (reference sequence). For the CDR3, the DNA is TGCAGTGCTAGGTTACAGGGCTTCAATAAGCAGTTCTTC. This sequence encodes CSARLQGFNKQFF.

The sample holds a few counts of this clonotype. This rearrangement joins TRBV7-3 to TRBJ1-3, with D perhaps matching TRBD1 (6 bases). The CDR3 runs to 14 residues. Germline lookup yields CDR1 SGHTA and CDR2 FQGTGA. The V gene lost 5 bases and the J gene lost 3 bases, with 11 bases spanning the gap. CDR3 nucleotides: TGTGCCAGCAGCACCGGACAGATTGGAAACACCATATATTTT. Protein: CASSTGQIGNTIYF.

This clonotype occurred many times. V gene TRBV2 combines with J gene TRBJ1-6; 7 bases are shared with TRBD1. Germline V gene sequence: CDR1 SNHLY, CDR2 FYNNEI. The CDR3 has 15 amino acids. Unmatched junction bases numbered 3, after V lost 6 bases and J lost 1 base. The CDR3 here is CASRGGQSYNSPLHF. The CDR3, as DNA: TGTGCCAGCAGGGGGGGACAGTCCTATAATTCACCCCTCCACTTT.

There are many counts of this clonotype. The germline gene is not matched at one end of the junction; a read error may be the cause. This chain links TRBV5-1 with TRBJ2-7; D unclear. CDR1 is SGHRS, CDR2 YFSETQ, per germline. CDR3 length: 13 residues. The CDR3 DNA follows: TGTGCCAGCAGCTCGTTCGATTCCTACGAGCAGTACTTC. Protein product: CASSSFDSYEQYF.

The chain carries TRBV6-1 and TRBJ2-2; D not certain. Germline values: CDR1 MNHNS, CDR2 SASEGT. Between the trimmed V and J ends, which lost 5 bases and 7 bases, there was a span of 11 bases. This CDR3 comprises 13 residues. The CDR3 nucleotides read TGTGCCAGCAGTCATAAGCGAGGCGGGGAGCTGTTTTTT. Translated, it gives CASSHKRGGELFF.

This clonotype has more than one count but fewer than ten. V is TRBV27 and J is TRBJ2-3; D is possibly TRBD2 (6 bases). Between the trimmed V and J ends, which lost 1 base and 3 bases, there was a span of 11 bases. Germline CDR1 is MNHEY and CDR2 is SMNVEV (reference sequence). CDR3 length: 15 residues. The DNA for the CDR3 is TGTGCCAGCAGTTTATTTGCGGGAAGGACAGATACGCAGTATTTT. Amino acid sequence: CASSLFAGRTDTQYF.

This clonotype has ten or more counts. The chain links TRBV12-3 or TRBV12-4 to TRBJ2-2; perhaps D is TRBD1 or TRBD2 (6 bases each). V was pared by 6 bases and J by 3 bases, with 23 bases between. The CDR3 sequence is 18 residues long. The CDR3, as DNA: TGTGCCAGCAGCCAACGTCACGGGGGCCTCAGATACACCGGGGAGCTGTTTTTT. Its translation is CASSQRHGGLRYTGELFF.

This clonotype was found many times. The CDR3 is CASSSDRTTDTQYF. The CDR3 nucleotides read TGTGCCAGCAGCTCCGACAGGACTACAGATACGCAGTATTTT. The rearrangement links TRBV7-2 to TRBJ2-3, with D possibly being TRBD1 (6 bases). The germline V gene encodes CDR1 SGHTA and CDR2 FQGNSA. The CDR3 is 14 residues long. V shed 4 bases and J shed 3 bases, with 11 bases lying between them.

This chain links TRBV19 with TRBJ2-1; 14 nucleotides match TRBD2. J lost 8 bases, V lost 5 bases, and 5 bases had no gene match. The CDR3 has 15 residues. Looked up from germline, CDR1 is LNHDA and CDR2 is SQIVND (reference sequence). CDR3 sequence: CASSAGLAGVDEQFF. The CDR3 DNA follows: TGTGCCAGTAGTGCGGGACTAGCGGGAGTGGATGAGCAGTTCTTC. The complete variable domain, with remaining parts taken from reference TRBV19 and TRBJ2-1, reads DGGITQSPKYLFRKEGQNVTLSCEQNLNHDAMYWYRQDPGQGLRLIYYSQIVNDFQKGDIAEGYSVSREKKESFPLTVTSAQKNPTAFYLCASSAGLAGVDEQFFGPGTRLTVL.

Remarks on this clonotype: Possible read error: a much larger clone is one base away. This chain joins TRBV12-3 or TRBV12-4 and TRBJ2-1, with 11 nucleotides matching TRBD2. The J segment lost 12 bases and the V segment lost 5 bases, leaving 12 bases of the junction unmatched. CDR3 length equals 15 residues. The CDR3, as DNA: TGTGCCAGCAGTCCACTCCGGACTAGCGGGTATGGGCAGTTCTTC. Protein sequence: CASSPLRTSGYGQFF.

This clonotype was observed at least ten times. V gene TRBV6-1 combines with J gene TRBJ2-5, with D tentatively TRBD2 (5 bases). Germline CDR1 is MNHNS and CDR2 is SASEGT. The CDR3 is 17 amino acids. The V end was cut by 2 bases, the J end by 0 bases, with 16 bases between. The CDR3 protein is CASSEIRGGQYQETQYF. CDR3 sequence (DNA): TGTGCCAGCAGTGAAATTCGTGGCGGGCAGTACCAAGAGACCCAGTACTTC.